This T cell receptor beta chain was observed in a study of blood T cells in healthy people across ages (dated by TCRdb to the mid-2010s). Background on the whole study: Template switching captured roughly one uniquely barcoded TCR beta cDNA molecule per two T cells in model experiments. To track age-related changes in TCR beta repertoire diversity, the study relied on deep sequencing normalized with unique cDNA molecular identifiers. The donors were split into four age groups: young (average about 15 years), middle-aged (about 40), aged (approximately 59) and long-lived (roughly 88). Donors of different ages were randomly distributed across sequencing lanes to avoid experimental bias. Using the same blood draw, the study looked at two additional independent replicas of 1 million unique cDNA reads for two donors, one aged 18 to 29 and the other aged 80 or older. The full study reports these points: Total diversity estimates from one million sequenced T cells were considered lower bounds and underestimates. Compared with the aged group, more naive CD4+ T cells, fewer expanded clones and increased TCR diversity were shown by the long-lived group, suggesting age selection. Because the CMV infection status of the donors was unknown, age-related changes in expanded clonotypes may potentially have been confounded. As age increased, observed TCR beta diversity per million T cells dropped in a roughly linear way, and a significant reduction was already evident by age around 41. Conclusive comparison of naive and antigen-experienced compartments was prevented by the profiling of bulk unsorted PBMCs. The percentage of naive T cells measured by flow cytometry correlated strongly with observed TCR beta diversity.

Receptor libraries were prepared by 5' RACE. Reads for this sample came from an Illumina HiSeq 2500. A second PCR of about 6 to 11 cycles was performed with a sample-barcoded 5' primer and a J-beta primer mix. Each TCR beta cDNA molecule received a unique molecular identifier from a template-switch 5' adaptor carrying 12 random nucleotides. At least 3 million CDR3-containing paired-end reads were obtained from each sample. First-strand cDNA synthesis was performed from all RNA using the Mint cDNA synthesis kit, with priming by a TRBC-specific oligonucleotide. Following uracil-DNA glycosylase treatment, all cDNA underwent a first 18-cycle PCR with the universal primers M1SS and BC2_uni_R. Per the authors' processing: Each sample was normalized by randomly selecting 1 million high-quality reads, each carrying a distinct molecular identifier. Reads sharing molecular identifiers were discarded rather than binned into consensus sequences. CDR3 identification, clonotype clustering and error correction used MiTCR with a Q25 quality threshold and the strictest error-elimination algorithm. Lower-bound total TCR beta diversity was estimated with a nonparametric unseen species model using Euler transformation. TCRdb cleaned the public reads at Q25 with fastp, built clones with MiXCR and kept in-frame beta chains. Rows are unified per CDR3 protein, each entry keeping the most common DNA and genes. In this record, the V and J calls reflect TCRdb's handling and not the investigators' own analysis. The sample has hundreds of thousands of distinct CDR3 sequences on record, roughly 60% of them singletons. The ten largest clones represent approximately 20% of the sample.

Concerning this clonotype: There is no known antigen for this receptor. Base qualities were left out, and no much larger clone turns up one base away.

The roughly 42 donors, aged about 6 to 90 years, were systemically healthy Caucasian individuals from Russia. Each donor gave roughly 11 milliliters of peripheral blood, drawn into EDTA-treated Vacutainer tubes. Ficoll-Paque density-gradient centrifugation was used to isolate PBMCs, with at least 6 million obtained per sample. Total RNA, at least 6 micrograms per sample, was extracted from PBMCs with Trizol reagent. The percentages of naive CD45RAhigh/CD27high T cells were determined by flow cytometry on a PBMC aliquot from every donor. Measured from the cysteine to the phenylalanine, the CDR3 is 17 residues long. Kept here is only the CDR3 DNA, which spans 51 bases and is read in frame from base 1. CDR1 and CDR2 were assigned from the germline V gene as LGHNA and YSLEER. Unmatched junction bases come to 11, with V trimmed by 4 bases and J by 5 bases.

This TCR came from a young man in good health. The chain couples TRBV4-3 to TRBJ2-5; a stretch of 12 junction bases matches TRBD2. Sequenced material: blood. In nucleotides, the sequence is TGCGCCAGCAGCCCAGGGAGACTAGCGGGAGTTGGGGAGACCCAGTACTTC. This is translated as CASSPGRLAGVGETQYF.